A single sample gave rise to the 27 T cell receptor beta chains below, sequenced in a study of blood T cell repertoires in COVID-19. TCRdb keeps only in-frame clones here, not all; method: immunoSEQ multiplex PCR. The table has 150,000 or so clones, around 82% seen once. The sequencing sample was made of peripheral blood. Every receptor here comes from a human donor with acute or convalescent COVID-19. The donor label of this sample is uncertain.

The chain is built from TRBV5-1 and TRBJ1-4; 7 positions agree with TRBD1. Per germline, CDR1 SGHRS and CDR2 YFSETQ. V shed 4 bases and J 3 bases; nucleotides not matched to a gene: 6. CDR3 size: 15 residues. CDR3 loop: CASSPWTGANEKLFF. The CDR3 DNA sequence: TGCGCCAGCAGCCCCTGGACAGGAGCTAATGAAAAACTGTTTTTT.

The chain's CDR3 is CSSNRVAEAFF. The CDR3 DNA follows: TGCAGTTCGAACAGGGTCGCTGAAGCTTTCTTT. The rearrangement joins TRBV20-1 to TRBJ1-1, with D possibly TRBD1 on 6 matching bases. The V end was cut by 8 bases, the J end by 6 bases, with 13 bases between. The V gene's germline CDR1 is DFQATT and CDR2 SNEGSKA (reference sequence). This CDR3 region has 11 residues.

The chain has TRBV25-1 and TRBJ2-1; D perhaps matches TRBD2 (5 bases). The germline V gene encodes CDR1 MGHDK and CDR2 SYGVNS. CDR3 length: 18 residues. Trimming took off 4 bases at V and 0 bases at J, with 19 bases between the two ends. DNA for the CDR3: TGTGCCAGCAGTGCAACTCCACGACGGGGAAGCTCCTACAATGAGCAGTTCTTC. It translates to CASSATPRRGSSYNEQFF. Full variable domain (missing parts from reference TRBV25-1 and TRBJ2-1): EADIYQTPRYLVIGTGKKITLECSQTMGHDKMYWYQQDPGMELHLIHYSYGVNSTEKGDLSSESTVSRIRTEHFPLTLESARPSHTSQYLCASSATPRRGSSYNEQFFGPGTRLTVL.

The chain has TRBV3-1 (or the pseudogene TRBV3-2) and TRBJ2-7, with no clear D. CDR3 length equals 12 residues. Germline V CDR1 and CDR2: LGHDT, YNNKEL (reference sequence). Trimming shortened V by 3 bases and J by 6 bases, and 9 bases separated the two germline ends. The CDR3 is CASSQVPVEQYF. DNA for the CDR3: TGTGCCAGCAGCCAGGTACCGGTCGAGCAGTACTTC.

The chain employs TRBV19 and TRBJ2-7, with 11 positions matching TRBD1. The CDR3 extends over 15 amino acids. V dropped 3 bases and J dropped 2; count of bases not matched to a gene: 3. Germline V gives CDR1 LNHDA, CDR2 SQIVND (reference sequence). This CDR3 is CASSMGQGVTYEQYF. CDR3 nucleotides: TGTGCCAGTAGTATGGGACAGGGGGTCACCTACGAGCAGTACTTC.

The genes are TRBV6-6 and TRBJ2-7; 13 nucleotides align to TRBD2. This CDR3 spans 15 amino acids. The germline CDR1 and CDR2 sequences are MNHNY and SVGAGI (reference sequence). V dropped 3 bases and J dropped 7; count of bases not matched to a gene: 6. The CDR3, as DNA: TGTGCCAGCAGTTATACTAGCGGGGGGGCAGGGGAGCAGTACTTC. It specifies CASSYTSGGAGEQYF.

This clone was observed a few times. The V and J genes are TRBV11-2 and TRBJ1-2; unclear D gene. Deletions cut 5 bases from V and 3 bases from J, with 13 bases between. The CDR3 is 14 amino acids. Germline V gives CDR1 SGHAT, CDR2 FQNNGV. The DNA of the CDR3 is TGTGCCAGCAGCCCGAGGGATTCTTACTATGGCTACACCTTC. This encodes CASSPRDSYYGYTF.

The chain couples TRBV15 to TRBJ1-1; a possible D gene is TRBD1 (5 bases). Trimming stripped 0 bases from V and 2 bases from J, with 10 bases between. The germline gives CDR1 LNHNV, CDR2 YYDKDF (reference sequence). This CDR3 comprises 15 residues. The CDR3 bases are TGTGCCACCAGCAGAGATTGGGGGGGTAACACTGAAGCTTTCTTT. Translated: CATSRDWGGNTEAFF.

About this clone: The same CDR3 can be traced to other DNA sequences in this sample. The CDR3, as DNA: TGTGCCAGCAGCTTGACAGGTAGAAACACTGAAGCTTTCTTT. Amino acid sequence: CASSLTGRNTEAFF. The chain has TRBV7-2 and TRBJ1-1, with D perhaps matching TRBD1 (6 bases). The CDR3 extends over 14 amino acids. V dropped 3 bases and J dropped 2 bases, with 10 bases sitting between them. CDR1 is SGHTA, CDR2 FQGNSA, per germline. Using reference TRBV7-2 and TRBJ1-1 for the parts outside the CDR3, the full variable domain is GAGVSQSPSNKVTEKGKDVELRCDPISGHTALYWYRQSLGQGLEFLIYFQGNSAPDKSGLPSDRFSAERTGGSVSTLTIQRTQQEDSAVYLCASSLTGRNTEAFFGQGTRLTVV.

The chain employs TRBV7-9 and TRBJ1-1, with D maybe TRBD1 (6 bases). V lost 8 bases to trimming and J lost 7 bases, with 17 bases between them. The CDR3 totals 13 residues. Germline CDR1 reads SEHNR; CDR2 reads FQNEAQ (reference sequence). In DNA, the CDR3 is TGTGCCAGCCAACAAAGGGGGTTCGGTGAAGCTTTCTTT. The encoded protein is CASQQRGFGEAFF.

This chain links TRBV11-2 with TRBJ2-3; D might be TRBD2 (5 bases). Deletions cut 0 bases from V and 9 bases from J, with 10 bases between. This CDR3 contains 13 residues. The germline gives CDR1 SGHAT, CDR2 FQNNGV. This chain's CDR3 is CASSLEPGGTQYF. The CDR3 DNA reads as TGTGCCAGCAGCTTAGAGCCAGGCGGGACGCAGTATTTT.

This chain links TRBV2 with TRBJ1-5, with no clear D. The ends were cut back, 3 bases at V and 2 bases at J, with 5 bases in the middle. The V gene's germline CDR1 is SNHLY and CDR2 FYNNEI. The CDR3 consists of 13 residues. The CDR3 nucleotides are TGTGCCAGCAGTGACGTAGGCAATCAGCCCCAGCATTTT. Translated: CASSDVGNQPQHF.

The V gene is TRBV5-1, the J gene TRBJ2-1; 10 nucleotides agree with TRBD2. The V and J ends lost 5 bases and 9 bases, in that order; junction bases with no gene match: 8. CDR1 SGHRS and CDR2 YFSETQ come from the germline V gene. The CDR3 has 14 residues. The CDR3 nucleotides read TGCGCCAGCAGTCGGGTAGCGGGGGGAGTTGAGCAGTTCTTC. Protein: CASSRVAGGVEQFF.

This chain links TRBV18 with TRBJ1-2, with D tentatively TRBD1 (5 bases). Germline CDR1 and CDR2: KGHSH and LQKENI. The CDR3 has 14 amino acids. The ends were cut back, 2 bases at V and 7 bases at J, with 14 bases in the middle. CDR3 region: CASSPSSSGGGYTF. In nucleotides, the CDR3 is TGTGCCAGCTCACCATCATCCAGCGGGGGTGGCTACACCTTC.

V usage is TRBV18 and J usage is TRBJ2-5, with 8 bases fitting TRBD2. The V gene's germline CDR1 is KGHSH and CDR2 LQKENI. The CDR3 spans 13 residues. Trimming cost V 5 bases and J 4 bases; bases outside gene matches: 3. The CDR3 spells CASSSGGAETQYF. DNA of the CDR3: TGTGCCAGCTCATCCGGGGGGGCAGAGACCCAGTACTTC. Using reference TRBV18 and TRBJ2-5 for the parts outside the CDR3, the full variable domain is NAGVMQNPRHLVRRRGQEARLRCSPMKGHSHVYWYRQLPEEGLKFMVYLQKENIIDESGMPKERFSAEFPKEGPSILRIQQVVRGDSAAYFCASSSGGAETQYFGPGTRLLVL.

The rearrangement uses TRBV2 and TRBJ1-4, with D tentatively TRBD1 (6 bases). Trimming pared 7 bases from V and 0 bases from J, leaving 12 bases between. Germline CDR1 SNHLY, CDR2 FYNNEI. The CDR3 covers 15 residues. CDR3 bases: TGTGCCAGCAAGTCAGGGGACGCAACTAATGAAAAACTGTTTTTT. This codes for CASKSGDATNEKLFF.

The sample holds a few counts of this clone. V gene TRBV27 combines with J gene TRBJ2-1, with 9 bases matching TRBD2. Germline V gene sequence: CDR1 MNHEY, CDR2 SMNVEV (reference sequence). This CDR3 is built from 17 residues. Unmatched junction bases numbered 12, after V lost 5 bases and J lost 4 bases. DNA for the CDR3: TGTGCCAGCAGTCTCCTTCTTAGCGGGGGCCGTTACAATGAGCAGTTCTTC. Its protein product is CASSLLLSGGRYNEQFF.

This sequence joins TRBV28 and TRBJ2-5, with D possibly being TRBD1 (5 bases). Germline-derived CDR1 and CDR2 are MDHEN and SYDVKM. The length of the CDR3 is 16 residues. The V end lost 4 bases, the J end lost 4 bases, and 19 bases lay between the germline ends. Here the CDR3 reads CASSSSAAGKGETQYF. In DNA form, the CDR3 reads TGTGCCAGCAGTTCCTCTGCGGCAGGGAAGGGAGAGACCCAGTACTTC. The whole variable domain, remainder taken from reference TRBV28 and TRBJ2-5, is DVKVTQSSRYLVKRTGEKVFLECVQDMDHENMFWYRQDPGLGLRLIYFSYDVKMKEKGDIPEGYSVSREKKERFSLILESASTNQTSMYLCASSSSAAGKGETQYFGPGTRLLVL.

The rearrangement links TRBV5-1 to TRBJ1-6, with 7 positions matching TRBD1. V was clipped by 9 bases and J by 7 bases; unmatched bases: 7. This CDR3 comprises 13 residues. Looked up from germline, CDR1 is SGHRS and CDR2 is YFSETQ. For the CDR3, the DNA is TGCGCCACCGGGGACAGCGAAAATTCACCCCTCCACTTT. This encodes CATGDSENSPLHF.

V and J are TRBV9 and TRBJ1-6; 12 bases are shared with TRBD1. The CDR3 is made up of 14 amino acids. Germline V CDR1 and CDR2: SGDLS, YYNGEE. The V gene end was trimmed by 3 bases and the J gene end by 10 bases; junction bases not matched to a gene: 2. CDR3 in amino acids: CASSAGTGGSPLHF. In nucleotides, the CDR3 is TGTGCCAGCAGCGCCGGGACAGGGGGCTCACCCCTCCACTTT.

V is TRBV7-6 and J is TRBJ2-7; 7 nucleotides line up with TRBD1. Germline values: CDR1 SGHVS, CDR2 FNYEAQ. V lost 2 bases to trimming and J lost 1 base; unmatched junction nucleotides: 8. The CDR3 runs 16 residues. The CDR3 region is CASSLRPGQRSYEQYF. The CDR3 DNA sequence: TGTGCCAGCAGCTTACGTCCGGGACAGCGGTCCTACGAGCAGTACTTC.

J is TRBJ1-2 and V is TRBV10-3, with 10 bases fitting TRBD1. The CDR3 covers 11 residues. The germline CDR1 and CDR2 sequences are ENHRY and SYGVKD. Losses at the gene ends were 10 bases for V and 5 bases for J; bases not matched to a gene: 1. The chain's CDR3 is CATGQGYGYTF. CDR3 sequence (DNA): TGTGCCACGGGACAGGGGTATGGCTACACCTTC.

The chain is built from TRBV10-3 and TRBJ1-2, with unresolved D. The CDR3 has 16 amino acids. V was pared by 4 bases and J by 1 base, with 16 bases between. Per germline, CDR1 ENHRY and CDR2 SYGVKD. In nucleotides, the CDR3 is TGTGCCATCAGTGTCGACATGTACGACCATAACTATGGCTACACCTTC. The encoded protein is CAISVDMYDHNYGYTF.

The rearrangement links TRBV7-2 to TRBJ1-1; possible D gene TRBD1, 5 bases. Germline-derived CDR1 and CDR2 are SGHTA and FQGNSA. The CDR3 consists of 12 residues. The V gene lost 8 bases and the J gene lost 1 base, with 8 bases spanning the gap. This chain's CDR3 is CASRGTNTEAFF. CDR3 nucleotide sequence: TGTGCCAGCCGGGGGACGAACACTGAAGCTTTCTTT.

The chain uses TRBV5-1 and TRBJ2-2; D is perhaps TRBD1 (6 bases). The V gene lost 5 bases and the J gene lost 6 bases, with 17 bases spanning the gap. In germline, CDR1 is SGHRS, CDR2 YFSETQ. The CDR3 is 15 residues long. CDR3: CASRPIAGDPGELFF. DNA of the CDR3: TGCGCCAGCAGACCAATCGCAGGGGACCCCGGGGAGCTGTTTTTT.

The CDR3 loop is CASSLSGGTSYNEQFF. In DNA, the CDR3 is TGCGCCAGCAGCTTGAGCGGGGGAACCTCCTACAATGAGCAGTTCTTC. The gene calls are TRBV5-1 and TRBJ2-1; 8 bases fit TRBD2. Per germline, CDR1 SGHRS and CDR2 YFSETQ. The CDR3 consists of 16 residues. Trimming removed 1 base from V and 0 bases from J; junction bases left unmatched: 3.

J is TRBJ2-1 and V is TRBV25-1; possible D gene TRBD2, 6 bases. The CDR3 spans 15 residues. Germline values: CDR1 MGHDK, CDR2 SYGVNS. V was clipped by 1 base and J by 4 bases, with 11 bases between them. The CDR3 region is CASSESGDFYNEQFF. For the CDR3, the DNA is TGTGCCAGCAGTGAATCTGGGGACTTTTACAATGAGCAGTTCTTC.